The T cell receptor (beta chain) under discussion was sequenced for a study of T cells in localized non-small cell lung cancer. Note on this clone: The antigen remains undetermined.

Study observations and caveats: Highest T cell clonality was seen in uninvolved adjacent lung, surpassing that measured in tumor.

The CDR3 length is 14 residues. V was pared by 0 bases and J by 7 bases, with 14 bases between. CDR1 and CDR2 from the germline V gene are SGHDT and YYEEEE. Using immunoSEQ multiplex PCR, the repertoire was profiled, and TCRdb retains in-frame clones only, with some absent. The table has more than 45,000 clones, approximately 90% seen once. The material was PBMCs, obtained before any cancer treatment. The receptor was derived from a man between 40 and 70 years old with stage II lung adenocarcinoma. This chain connects TRBV5-6 to TRBJ2-7; D not resolved. CDR3 DNA: TGTGCCAGCAGCTTGGGCCAGGCCTACGGGGAGCAGTACTTC. This gives the protein CASSLGQAYGEQYF.